This T cell receptor (beta chain) was recorded in a study of preoperative IRX-2 immunotherapy in early breast cancer. Method: immunoSEQ multiplex PCR; TCRdb's copy keeps in-frame clones and lacks some. Of around 34,000 clones listed, around four fifths are singletons. As to treatment: preoperative locoregional IRX-2 cytokine immunotherapy. Patients received preoperative, locoregional IRX-2 cytokine immunotherapy in a phase Ib study. The source material was lymph node tissue, sampled from a patient treated with IRX-2 immunotherapy. This clonotype was obtained from a human donor with breast cancer.

CDR3 sequence: CASRSRDCLRETQYF. The CDR3 DNA is TGCGCCAGCAGATCCCGGGACTGCCTTAGGGAGACCCAGTACTTC. The chain carries TRBV10-1 and TRBJ2-5, with D perhaps matching TRBD2 (6 bases). V shed 6 bases and J shed 5 bases, with 19 bases lying between them. The CDR3 sequence is 15 residues long. The germline V gene encodes CDR1 WNHNN and CDR2 SYGVQD (reference sequence).